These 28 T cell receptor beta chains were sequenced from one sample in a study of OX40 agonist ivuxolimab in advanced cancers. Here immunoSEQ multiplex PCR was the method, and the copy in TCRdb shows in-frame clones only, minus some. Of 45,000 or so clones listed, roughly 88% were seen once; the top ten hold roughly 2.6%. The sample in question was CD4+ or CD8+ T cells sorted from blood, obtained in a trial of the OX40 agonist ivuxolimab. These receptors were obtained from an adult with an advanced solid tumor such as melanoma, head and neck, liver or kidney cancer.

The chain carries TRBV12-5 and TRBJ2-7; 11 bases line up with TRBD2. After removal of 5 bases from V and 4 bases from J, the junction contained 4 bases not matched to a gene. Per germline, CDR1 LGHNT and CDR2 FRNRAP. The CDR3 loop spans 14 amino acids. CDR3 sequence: CASGPSGGTYEQYF. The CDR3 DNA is TGTGCTAGTGGTCCTAGCGGGGGGACTTACGAGCAGTACTTC.

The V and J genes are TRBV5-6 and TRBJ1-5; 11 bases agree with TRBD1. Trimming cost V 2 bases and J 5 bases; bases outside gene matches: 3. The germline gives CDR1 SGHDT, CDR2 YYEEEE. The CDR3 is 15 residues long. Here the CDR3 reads CASSFRTGGDQPQHF. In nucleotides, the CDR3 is TGTGCCAGCAGCTTTAGGACAGGGGGCGATCAGCCCCAGCATTTT.

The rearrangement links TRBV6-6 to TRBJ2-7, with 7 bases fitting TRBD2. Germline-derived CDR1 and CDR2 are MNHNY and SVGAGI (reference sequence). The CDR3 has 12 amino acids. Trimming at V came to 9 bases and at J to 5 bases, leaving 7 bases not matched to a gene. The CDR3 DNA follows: TGTGCCAGTGTCGGGAGGAGCAACGAGCAGTACTTC. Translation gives CASVGRSNEQYF.

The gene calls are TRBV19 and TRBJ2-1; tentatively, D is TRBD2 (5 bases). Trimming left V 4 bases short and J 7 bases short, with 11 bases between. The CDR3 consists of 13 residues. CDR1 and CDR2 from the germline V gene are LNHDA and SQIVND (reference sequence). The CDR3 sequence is CASSKNRENEQFF. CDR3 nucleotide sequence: TGTGCCAGTAGTAAAAACCGGGAAAATGAGCAGTTCTTC.

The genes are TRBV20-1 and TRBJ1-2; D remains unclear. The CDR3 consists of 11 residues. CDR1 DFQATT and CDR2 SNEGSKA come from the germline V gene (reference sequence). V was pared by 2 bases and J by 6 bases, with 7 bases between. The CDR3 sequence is CSARRPDGYTF. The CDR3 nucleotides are TGCAGTGCTAGAAGGCCCGATGGCTACACCTTC.

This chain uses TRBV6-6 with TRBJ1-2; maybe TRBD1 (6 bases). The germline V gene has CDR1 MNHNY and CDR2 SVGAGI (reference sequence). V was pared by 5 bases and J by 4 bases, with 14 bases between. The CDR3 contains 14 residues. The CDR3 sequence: CASSRTERLYGYTF. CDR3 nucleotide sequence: TGTGCCAGCAGTAGGACAGAACGCCTCTATGGCTACACCTTC.

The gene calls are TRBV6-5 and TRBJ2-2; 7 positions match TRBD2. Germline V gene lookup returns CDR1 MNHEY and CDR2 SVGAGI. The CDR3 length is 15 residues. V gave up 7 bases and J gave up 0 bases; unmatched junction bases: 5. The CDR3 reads CASTWGGANTGELFF. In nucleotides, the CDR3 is TGTGCCAGCACCTGGGGAGGGGCGAACACCGGGGAGCTGTTTTTT.

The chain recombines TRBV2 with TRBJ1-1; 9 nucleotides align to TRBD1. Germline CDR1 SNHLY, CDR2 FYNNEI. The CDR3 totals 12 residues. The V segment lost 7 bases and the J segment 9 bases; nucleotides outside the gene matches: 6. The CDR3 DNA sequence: TGTGCCAGCACAAAACAGGGGGCCCAAGCTTTCTTT. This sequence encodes CASTKQGAQAFF.

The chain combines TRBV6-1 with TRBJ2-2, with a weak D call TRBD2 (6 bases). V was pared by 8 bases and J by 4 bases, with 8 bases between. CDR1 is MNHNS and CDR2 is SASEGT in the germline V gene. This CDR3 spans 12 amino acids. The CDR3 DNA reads TGTGCCAGCTTGGGAGGCACCGGGGAGCTGTTTTTT. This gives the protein CASLGGTGELFF.

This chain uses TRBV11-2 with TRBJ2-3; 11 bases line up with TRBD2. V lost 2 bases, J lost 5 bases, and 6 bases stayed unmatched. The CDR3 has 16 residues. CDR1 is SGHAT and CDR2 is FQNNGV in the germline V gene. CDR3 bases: TGTGCCAGCAGCTTACGACTAGCGGGGTTTTTAGATACGCAGTATTTT. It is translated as CASSLRLAGFLDTQYF.

This CDR3 is CASSNGQAGGYTF. The CDR3 nucleotides are TGTGCCAGCAGTAACGGACAGGCTGGGGGCTACACCTTC. J is TRBJ1-2 and V is TRBV6-6; 7 nucleotides align to TRBD1. This CDR3 region has 13 residues. V lost 5 bases and J lost 8; bases outside the gene matches: 8. Germline CDR1 and CDR2: MNHNY and SVGAGI (reference sequence).

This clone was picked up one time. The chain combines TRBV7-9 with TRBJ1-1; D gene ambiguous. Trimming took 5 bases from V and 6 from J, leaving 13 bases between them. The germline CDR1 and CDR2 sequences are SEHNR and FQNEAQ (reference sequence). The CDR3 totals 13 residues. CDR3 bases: TGTGCCAGCAGCCGCGGCCGGGAGTCTGAAGCTTTCTTT. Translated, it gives CASSRGRESEAFF.

CDR3 sequence reads: CASTSESGYTEAFF. Here the CDR3 DNA reads TGTGCCAGCACCTCCGAGTCTGGTTACACTGAAGCTTTCTTT. The chain is built from TRBV6-1 and TRBJ1-1, with D hard to call. Germline lookup yields CDR1 MNHNS and CDR2 SASEGT. This CDR3 is built from 14 residues. The V gene lost 7 bases and the J gene lost 3 bases, with 15 bases spanning the gap.

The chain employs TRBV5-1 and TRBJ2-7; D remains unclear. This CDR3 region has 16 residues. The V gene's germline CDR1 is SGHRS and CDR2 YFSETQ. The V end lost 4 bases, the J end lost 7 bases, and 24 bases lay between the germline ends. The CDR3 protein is CASSRERNRATGEQYF. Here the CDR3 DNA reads TGCGCCAGCAGCCGTGAACGGAATCGGGCTACTGGTGAGCAGTACTTC.

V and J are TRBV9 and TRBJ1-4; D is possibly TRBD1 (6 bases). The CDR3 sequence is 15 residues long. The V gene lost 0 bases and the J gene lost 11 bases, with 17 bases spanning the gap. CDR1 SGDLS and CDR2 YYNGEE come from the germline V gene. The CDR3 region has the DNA TGTGCCAGCAGCGTAGCGGGGGGCCAAGGAGAGAAACTGTTTTTT. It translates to CASSVAGGQGEKLFF.

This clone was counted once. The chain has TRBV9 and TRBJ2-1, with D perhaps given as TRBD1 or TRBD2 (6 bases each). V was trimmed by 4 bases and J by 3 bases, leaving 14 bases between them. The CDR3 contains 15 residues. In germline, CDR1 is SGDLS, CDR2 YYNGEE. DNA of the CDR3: TGTGCCAGCAGCTTCTCGGGGGCAGACTACAATGAGCAGTTCTTC. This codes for CASSFSGADYNEQFF.

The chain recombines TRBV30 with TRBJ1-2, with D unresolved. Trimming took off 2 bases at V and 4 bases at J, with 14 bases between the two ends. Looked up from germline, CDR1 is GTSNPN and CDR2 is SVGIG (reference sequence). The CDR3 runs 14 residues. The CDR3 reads CAWSSIQFGYGYTF. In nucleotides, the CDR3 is TGTGCCTGGAGTTCCATACAGTTCGGCTATGGCTACACCTTC.

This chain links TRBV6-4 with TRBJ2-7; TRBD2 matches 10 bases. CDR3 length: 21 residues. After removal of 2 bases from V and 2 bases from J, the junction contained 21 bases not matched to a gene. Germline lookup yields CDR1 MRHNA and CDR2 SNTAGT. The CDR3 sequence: CASSDPKSPSGTSDVPYEQYF. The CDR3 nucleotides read TGTGCCAGCAGTGACCCGAAATCCCCGTCCGGGACTAGCGACGTTCCCTACGAGCAGTACTTC.

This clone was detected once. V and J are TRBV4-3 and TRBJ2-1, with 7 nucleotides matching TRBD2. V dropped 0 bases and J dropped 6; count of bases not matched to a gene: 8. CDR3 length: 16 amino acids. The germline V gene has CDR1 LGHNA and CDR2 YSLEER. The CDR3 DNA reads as TGCGCCAGCAGCCAAGATTGGGGGGGAAAAGTCAATGAGCAGTTCTTC. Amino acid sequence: CASSQDWGGKVNEQFF.

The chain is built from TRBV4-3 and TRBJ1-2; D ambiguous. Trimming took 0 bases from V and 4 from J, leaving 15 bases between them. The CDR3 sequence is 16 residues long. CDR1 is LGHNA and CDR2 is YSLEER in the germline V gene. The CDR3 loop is CASSQDPRASPYGYTF. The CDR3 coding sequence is TGCGCCAGCAGCCAAGACCCCCGGGCTTCGCCCTATGGCTACACCTTC.

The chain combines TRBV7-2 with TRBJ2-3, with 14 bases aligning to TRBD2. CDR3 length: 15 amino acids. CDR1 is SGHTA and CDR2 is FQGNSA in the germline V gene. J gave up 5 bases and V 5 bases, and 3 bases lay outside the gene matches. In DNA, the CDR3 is TGTGCCAGCAGCCCGACTAGCGGGGGGGTAGATACGCAGTATTTT. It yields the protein CASSPTSGGVDTQYF.

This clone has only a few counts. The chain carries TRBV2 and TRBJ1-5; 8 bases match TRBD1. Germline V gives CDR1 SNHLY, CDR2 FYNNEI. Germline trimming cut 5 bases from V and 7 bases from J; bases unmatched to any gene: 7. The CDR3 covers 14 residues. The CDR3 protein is CASSQDREGQPQHF. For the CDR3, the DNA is TGTGCCAGCAGTCAGGACAGGGAGGGCCAGCCCCAGCATTTT.

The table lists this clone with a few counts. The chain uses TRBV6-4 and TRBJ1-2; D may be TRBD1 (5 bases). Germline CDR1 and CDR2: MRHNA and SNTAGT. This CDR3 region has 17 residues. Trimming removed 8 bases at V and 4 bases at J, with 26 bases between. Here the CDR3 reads CASVPRGQGIRPYGYTF. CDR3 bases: TGTGCCAGCGTGCCGAGGGGCCAGGGAATCCGGCCCTATGGCTACACCTTC.

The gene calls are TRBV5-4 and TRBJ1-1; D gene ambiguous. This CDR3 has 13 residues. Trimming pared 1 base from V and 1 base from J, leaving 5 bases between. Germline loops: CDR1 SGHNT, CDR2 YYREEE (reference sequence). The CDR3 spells CASSLQQNTEAFF. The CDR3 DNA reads TGTGCCAGCAGCTTGCAACAGAACACTGAAGCTTTCTTT.

In nucleotides, the CDR3 is TGTGCCAGCAGACCCGGAGCCAATCAGCCCCAGCATTTT. Translating it yields CASRPGANQPQHF. The genes are TRBV6-6 and TRBJ1-5; D call uncertain. CDR1 MNHNY and CDR2 SVGAGI come from the germline V gene (reference sequence). V was pared by 6 bases and J by 3 bases, with 9 bases between. The CDR3 is 13 residues long.

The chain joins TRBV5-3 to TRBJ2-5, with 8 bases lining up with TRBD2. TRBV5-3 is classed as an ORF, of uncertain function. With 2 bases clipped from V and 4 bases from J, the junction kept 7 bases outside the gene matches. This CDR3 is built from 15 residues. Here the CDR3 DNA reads TGTGCCAGAAGCTTATGGCGGGAGGTGGCAGAGACCCAGTACTTC. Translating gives CARSLWREVAETQYF.

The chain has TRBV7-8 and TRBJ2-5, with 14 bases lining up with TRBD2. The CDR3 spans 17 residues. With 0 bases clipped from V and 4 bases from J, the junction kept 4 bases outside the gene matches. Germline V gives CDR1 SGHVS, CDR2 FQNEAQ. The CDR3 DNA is TGTGCCAGCAGCTTAGCAAGACTAGCGGGGGGGCGAGAGACCCAGTACTTC. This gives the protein CASSLARLAGGRETQYF.

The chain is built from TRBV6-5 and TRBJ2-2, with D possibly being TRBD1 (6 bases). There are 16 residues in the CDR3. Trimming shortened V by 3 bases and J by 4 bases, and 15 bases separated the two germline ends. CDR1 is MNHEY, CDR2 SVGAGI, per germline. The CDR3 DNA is TGTGCCAGCAGTTATATCCCAGGGGCAGGCACCGGGGAGCTGTTTTTT. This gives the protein CASSYIPGAGTGELFF.